This T cell receptor (beta chain) is from a study of tumor-infiltrating lymphocytes in primary liver carcinoma. The tissue used was unsorted bulk material of roughly 17-33 mg. RNA and DNA were co-extracted from it with the AllPrep DNA/RNA mini kit. Priming with a constant-region primer yielded TCR beta cDNA from about 500 ng total RNA. Libraries of TCR beta came from three nested multiplex PCR rounds with slightly modified ARM-PCR. The first two PCR rounds used TRBV1-TRBV30 primers with a Cbeta primer, roughly 10 cycles each. TCRdb called the multiplex PCR reads again in MiXCR, with one record for every CDR3 protein. The sample records 35,000 to 45,000 distinct CDR3 sequences, 75% being singletons. This CDR3 has 13 residues. Looked up from germline, CDR1 is WSHSY and CDR2 is SAAADI.

This TCR was sampled from a woman aged 30 to 39 with primary liver carcinoma and hepatitis B virus infection. V gene TRBV10-2 combines with J gene TRBJ2-3; TRBD1 agrees at 8 bases. The J call may be faulty, since TRBJ1-5 better matches the DNA end. Sequenced sample: tumor-adjacent normal liver tissue. The CDR3 protein is CASRQGSTDTQHF. The CDR3 bases are TGCGCCAGTCGACAGGGGAGCACAGATACGCAGCATTTT.